Sequencing of this TCR beta chain was carried out in a study of blood T cell repertoires in COVID-19. The CDR3 length is 12 residues. With 1 base removed from V and 8 bases from J, the gap between germline ends came to 5 bases. From germline, CDR1 is KGHDR and CDR2 SFDVKD. Sequencing used immunoSEQ multiplex PCR; TCRdb keeps in-frame clones, though not all of them. The table lists some 300,000 clones, about nine tenths of them singletons. The J gene is TRBJ2-1, the V gene TRBV24-1; D is uncertain. Sequencing was performed on peripheral blood. This TCR was sampled from a woman between 50 and 59 years old with COVID-19, enrolled during active disease. The CDR3, as DNA: TGTGCCACCAGTGATTTCCGGGATGAGCAGTTCTTC. The encoded protein is CATSDFRDEQFF.